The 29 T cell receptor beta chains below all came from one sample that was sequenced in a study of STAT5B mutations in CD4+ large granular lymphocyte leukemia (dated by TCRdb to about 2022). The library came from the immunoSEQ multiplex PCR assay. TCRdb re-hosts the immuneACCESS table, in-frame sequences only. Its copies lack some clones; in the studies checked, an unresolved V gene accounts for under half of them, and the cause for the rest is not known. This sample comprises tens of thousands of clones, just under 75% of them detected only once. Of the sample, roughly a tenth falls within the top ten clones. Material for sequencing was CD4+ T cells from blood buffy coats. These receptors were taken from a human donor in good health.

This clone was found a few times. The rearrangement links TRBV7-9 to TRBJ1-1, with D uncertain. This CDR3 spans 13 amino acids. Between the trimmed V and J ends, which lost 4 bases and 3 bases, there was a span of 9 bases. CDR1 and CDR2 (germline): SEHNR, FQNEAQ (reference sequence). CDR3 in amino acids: CASSSGGDTEAFF. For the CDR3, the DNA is TGTGCCAGCAGCTCCGGCGGGGACACTGAAGCTTTCTTT.

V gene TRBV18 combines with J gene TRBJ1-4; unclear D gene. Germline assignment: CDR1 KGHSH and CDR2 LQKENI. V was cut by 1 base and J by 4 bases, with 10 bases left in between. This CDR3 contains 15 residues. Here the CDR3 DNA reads TGTGCCAGCTCACCACGATCGGACGGTAATGAAAAACTGTTTTTT. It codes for CASSPRSDGNEKLFF.

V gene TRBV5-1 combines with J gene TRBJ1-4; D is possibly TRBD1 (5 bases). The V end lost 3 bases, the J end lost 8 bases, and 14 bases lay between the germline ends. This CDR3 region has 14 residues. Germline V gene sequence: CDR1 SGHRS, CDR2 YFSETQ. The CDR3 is CASSYLGTREKLFF. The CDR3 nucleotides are TGCGCCAGCAGCTACCTCGGGACGAGGGAAAAACTGTTTTTT.

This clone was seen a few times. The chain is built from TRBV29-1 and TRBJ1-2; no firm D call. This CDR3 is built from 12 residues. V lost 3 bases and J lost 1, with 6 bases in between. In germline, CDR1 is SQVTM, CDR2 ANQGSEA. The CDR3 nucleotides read TGCAGCGTTGAGCGGATTAACTATGGCTACACCTTC. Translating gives CSVERINYGYTF. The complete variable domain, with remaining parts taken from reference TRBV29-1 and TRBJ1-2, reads SAVISQKPSRDICQRGTSLTIQCQVDSQVTMMFWYRQQPGQSLTLIATANQGSEATYESGFVIDKFPISRPNLTFSTLTVSNMSPEDSSIYLCSVERINYGYTFGSGTRLTVV.

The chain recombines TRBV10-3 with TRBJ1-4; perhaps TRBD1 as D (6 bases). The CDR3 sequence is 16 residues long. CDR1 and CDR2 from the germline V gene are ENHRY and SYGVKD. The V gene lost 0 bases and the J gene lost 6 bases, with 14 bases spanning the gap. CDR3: CAISESTTGVHEKLFF. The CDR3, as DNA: TGTGCCATCAGTGAGTCGACGACAGGCGTCCATGAAAAACTGTTTTTT.

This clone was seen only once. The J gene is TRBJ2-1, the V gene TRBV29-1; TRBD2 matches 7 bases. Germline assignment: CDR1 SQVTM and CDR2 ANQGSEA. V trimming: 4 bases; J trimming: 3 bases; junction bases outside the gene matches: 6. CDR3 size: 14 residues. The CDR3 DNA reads TGCAGCGTTGCAACGGGAGGTTACTACAATGAGCAGTTCTTC. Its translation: CSVATGGYYNEQFF.

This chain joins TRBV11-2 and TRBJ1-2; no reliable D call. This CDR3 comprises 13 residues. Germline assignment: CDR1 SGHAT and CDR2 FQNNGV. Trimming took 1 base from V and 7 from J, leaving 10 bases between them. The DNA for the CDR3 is TGTGCCAGCAGCTTAGGACACGGAATTGGCTACACCTTC. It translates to CASSLGHGIGYTF.

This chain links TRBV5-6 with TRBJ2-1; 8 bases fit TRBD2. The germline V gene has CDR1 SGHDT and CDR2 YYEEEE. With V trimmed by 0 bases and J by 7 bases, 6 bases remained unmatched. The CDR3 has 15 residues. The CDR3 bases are TGTGCCAGCAGCTTGGTCGGGAGGGCCCAAAATGAGCAGTTCTTC. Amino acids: CASSLVGRAQNEQFF.

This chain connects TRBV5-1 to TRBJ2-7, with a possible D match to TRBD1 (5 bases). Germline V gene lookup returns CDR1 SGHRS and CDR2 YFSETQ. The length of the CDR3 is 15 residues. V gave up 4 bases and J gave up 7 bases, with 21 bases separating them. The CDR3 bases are TGCGCCAGCAGCCAAAGTCCCCCGCAGGGTAGTGAGCAGTACTTC. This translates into CASSQSPPQGSEQYF.

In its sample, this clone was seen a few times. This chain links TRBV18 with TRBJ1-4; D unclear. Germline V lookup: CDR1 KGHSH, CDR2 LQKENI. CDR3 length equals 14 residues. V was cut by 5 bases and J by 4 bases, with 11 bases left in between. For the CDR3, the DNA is TGTGCCAGCTCAAGTGGCCAGAGTAATGAAAAACTGTTTTTT. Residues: CASSSGQSNEKLFF.

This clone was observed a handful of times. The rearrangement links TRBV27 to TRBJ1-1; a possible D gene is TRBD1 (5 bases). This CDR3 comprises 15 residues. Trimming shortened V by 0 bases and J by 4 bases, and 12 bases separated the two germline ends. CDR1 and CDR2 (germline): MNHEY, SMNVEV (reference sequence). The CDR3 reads CASSLSVGVGTEAFF. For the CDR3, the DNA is TGTGCCAGCAGTTTATCCGTAGGGGTGGGCACTGAAGCTTTCTTT.

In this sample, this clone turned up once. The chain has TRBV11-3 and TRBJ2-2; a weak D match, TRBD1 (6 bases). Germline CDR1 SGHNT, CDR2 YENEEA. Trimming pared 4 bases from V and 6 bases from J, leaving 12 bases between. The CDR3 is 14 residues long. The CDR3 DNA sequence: TGTGCCAGCAGCTCCCCAGGGGCGGCCGGGGAGCTGTTTTTT. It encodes CASSSPGAAGELFF.

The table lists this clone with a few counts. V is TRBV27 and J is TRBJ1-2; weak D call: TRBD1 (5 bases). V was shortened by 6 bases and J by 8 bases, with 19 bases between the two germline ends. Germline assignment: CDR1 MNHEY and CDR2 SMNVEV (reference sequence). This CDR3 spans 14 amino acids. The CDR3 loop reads CASSWTGTPGGYTF. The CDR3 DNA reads TGTGCCAGCAGCTGGACCGGGACGCCGGGAGGCTACACCTTC.

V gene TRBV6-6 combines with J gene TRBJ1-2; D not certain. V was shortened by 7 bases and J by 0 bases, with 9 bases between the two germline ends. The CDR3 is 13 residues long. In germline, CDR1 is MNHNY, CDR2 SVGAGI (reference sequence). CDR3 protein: CASTQRANYGYTF. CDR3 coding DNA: TGTGCCAGCACCCAAAGAGCTAACTATGGCTACACCTTC.

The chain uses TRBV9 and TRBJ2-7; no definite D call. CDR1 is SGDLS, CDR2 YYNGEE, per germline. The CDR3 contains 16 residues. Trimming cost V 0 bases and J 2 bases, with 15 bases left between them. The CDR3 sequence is CASSVAEVGYPYEQYF. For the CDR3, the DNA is TGTGCCAGCAGCGTAGCAGAGGTTGGGTACCCCTACGAGCAGTACTTC.

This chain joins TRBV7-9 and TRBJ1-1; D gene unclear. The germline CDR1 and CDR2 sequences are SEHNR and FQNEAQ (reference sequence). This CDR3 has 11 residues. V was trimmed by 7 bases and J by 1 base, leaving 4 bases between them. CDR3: CASMGNTEAFF. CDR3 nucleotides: TGTGCCAGCATGGGGAACACTGAAGCTTTCTTT.

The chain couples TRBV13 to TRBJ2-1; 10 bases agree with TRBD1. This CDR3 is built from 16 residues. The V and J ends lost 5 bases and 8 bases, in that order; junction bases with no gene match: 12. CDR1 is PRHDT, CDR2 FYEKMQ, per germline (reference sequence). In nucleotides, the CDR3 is TGTGCCAGCAGCCCAGCGGGACAGGGGTTTGGTGATGAGCAGTTCTTC. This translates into CASSPAGQGFGDEQFF.

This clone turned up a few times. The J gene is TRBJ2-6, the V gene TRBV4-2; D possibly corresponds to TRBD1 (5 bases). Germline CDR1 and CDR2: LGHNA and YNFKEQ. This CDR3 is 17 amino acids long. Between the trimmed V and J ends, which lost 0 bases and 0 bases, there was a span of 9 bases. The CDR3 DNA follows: TGTGCCAGCAGCCAAGAGGTCAGGGACTCTGGGGCCAACGTCCTGACTTTC. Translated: CASSQEVRDSGANVLTF.

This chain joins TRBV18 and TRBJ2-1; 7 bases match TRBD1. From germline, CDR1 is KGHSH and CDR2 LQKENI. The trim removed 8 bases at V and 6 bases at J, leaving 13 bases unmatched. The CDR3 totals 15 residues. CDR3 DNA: TGTGCCAGCCCTCCTTCCGGGACAGTTAGCAATGAGCAGTTCTTC. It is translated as CASPPSGTVSNEQFF.

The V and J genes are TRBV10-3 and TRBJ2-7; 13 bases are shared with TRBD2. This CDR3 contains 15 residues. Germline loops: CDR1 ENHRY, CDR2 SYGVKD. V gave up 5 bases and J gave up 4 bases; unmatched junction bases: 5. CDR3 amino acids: CAISLQTSGGYEQYF. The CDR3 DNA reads TGTGCCATCAGTCTACAGACTAGCGGGGGGTACGAGCAGTACTTC.

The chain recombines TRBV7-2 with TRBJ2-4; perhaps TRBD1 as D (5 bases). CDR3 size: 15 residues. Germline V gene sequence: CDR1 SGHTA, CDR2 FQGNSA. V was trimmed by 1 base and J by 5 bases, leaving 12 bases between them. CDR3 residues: CASSLDPRAENIQYF. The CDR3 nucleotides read TGTGCCAGCAGCTTAGACCCCAGGGCTGAAAACATTCAGTACTTC. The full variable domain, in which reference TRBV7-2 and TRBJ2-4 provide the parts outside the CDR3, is GAGVSQSPSNKVTEKGKDVELRCDPISGHTALYWYRQSLGQGLEFLIYFQGNSAPDKSGLPSDRFSAERTGGSVSTLTIQRTQQEDSAVYLCASSLDPRAENIQYFGAGTRLSVL.

CDR3 protein: CASSSLKVNQKGTRNGYTF. The CDR3 DNA is TGTGCCAGCAGCTCCCTTAAGGTGAATCAGAAGGGGACAAGGAATGGCTACACCTTC. The rearrangement joins TRBV7-6 to TRBJ1-2, with D possibly TRBD1 on 6 matching bases. Trimming took off 4 bases at V and 6 bases at J, with 30 bases between the two ends. The CDR3 consists of 19 residues. CDR1 is SGHVS and CDR2 is FNYEAQ in the germline V gene.

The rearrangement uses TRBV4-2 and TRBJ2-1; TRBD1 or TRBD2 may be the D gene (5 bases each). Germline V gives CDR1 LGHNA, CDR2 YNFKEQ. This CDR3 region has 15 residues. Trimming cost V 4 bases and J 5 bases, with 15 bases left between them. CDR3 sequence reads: CASSRGGLGDNEQFF. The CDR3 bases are TGTGCCAGCAGCCGGGGCGGGTTGGGGGACAATGAGCAGTTCTTC.

As DNA, the CDR3 is TGCGCCAGCAGGCCCAACAGAGCTAGCACAGATACGCAGTATTTT. Its translation is CASRPNRASTDTQYF. J is TRBJ2-3 and V is TRBV5-1; unclear D gene. V lost 5 bases and J lost 0, with 13 bases in between. Germline V gives CDR1 SGHRS, CDR2 YFSETQ. The CDR3 extends over 15 amino acids.

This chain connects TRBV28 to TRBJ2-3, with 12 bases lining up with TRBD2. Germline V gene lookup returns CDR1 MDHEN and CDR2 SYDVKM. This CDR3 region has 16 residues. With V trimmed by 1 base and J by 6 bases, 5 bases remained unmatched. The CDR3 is CASSLSLAGGPDTQYF. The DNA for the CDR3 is TGTGCCAGCAGTTTATCGCTAGCGGGAGGGCCCGATACGCAGTATTTT.

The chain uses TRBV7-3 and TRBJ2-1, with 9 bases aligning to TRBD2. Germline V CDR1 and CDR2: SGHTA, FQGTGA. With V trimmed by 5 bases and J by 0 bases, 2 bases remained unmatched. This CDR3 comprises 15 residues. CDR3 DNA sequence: TGTGCCAGCAGCATTAGCGGGAGCTCCTACAATGAGCAGTTCTTC. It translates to CASSISGSSYNEQFF.

The CDR3 loop reads CASSQDFGGSQPQHF. The CDR3 coding sequence is TGTGCCAGCAGCCAAGATTTTGGGGGCAGTCAGCCCCAGCATTTT. The chain recombines TRBV4-2 with TRBJ1-5, with D possibly TRBD1 on 6 matching bases. V was pared by 0 bases and J by 6 bases, with 12 bases between. Germline assignment: CDR1 LGHNA and CDR2 YNFKEQ. The CDR3 loop spans 15 amino acids.

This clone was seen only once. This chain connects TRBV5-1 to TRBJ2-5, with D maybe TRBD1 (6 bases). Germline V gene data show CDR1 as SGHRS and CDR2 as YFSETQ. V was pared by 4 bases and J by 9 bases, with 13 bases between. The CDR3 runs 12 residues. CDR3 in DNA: TGCGCCAGCAGCCCGGGACAACGGGCCCAGTACTTC. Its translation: CASSPGQRAQYF.

CDR3 coding DNA: TGTGCCAGCAGCTCTAAATCCGGGGAGCTGTTTTTT. It codes for CASSSKSGELFF. The chain uses TRBV5-8 and TRBJ2-2; D call uncertain. Trimming cost V 3 bases and J 6 bases, with 6 bases left between them. This CDR3 comprises 12 residues. Germline V gene data show CDR1 as SGHTS and CDR2 as YDEGEE.